This T cell receptor beta chain stems from a study of memory CD4+ T cells and cytomegalovirus serostatus. Unmatched junction bases numbered 8, after V lost 3 bases and J lost 7 bases. Germline lookup yields CDR1 SGDLS and CDR2 YYNGEE. The CDR3 has 15 residues. Libraries were prepared by immunoSEQ multiplex PCR; TCRdb keeps only in-frame clonotypes and omits some of them. The sample lists around 40,000 clones; about 76% were seen once. The sort gate was single viable CD3+CD4+CD8-CD45RO+ cells for memory CD4+ T cells. The sequenced sample was memory CD4+ T cells from blood. The chain combines TRBV9 with TRBJ2-1; 9 nucleotides match TRBD2. The TCR comes from an adult in good health and CMV-seronegative. CDR3 DNA sequence: TGTGCCAGCAGCGCGCAACCGGGACTAGCAAATGAGCAGTTCTTC. Amino acid sequence: CASSAQPGLANEQFF.